Below, 15 T cell receptor beta chains from the same sample are listed, as sequenced in a study of radiation and T cells in renal cell carcinoma. The table came from immunoSEQ multiplex PCR; TCRdb's copy has only in-frame clones and leaves some out. This sample yields more than 75,000 clones, of which approximately 83% are seen a single time; about 22% belongs to the top ten. Time point given: blood 2 weeks post-SBRT. The sample's treatment: 15 Gy SBRT to primary tumor, nephrectomy 4 weeks later. The source was blood, collected from a patient whose treatment included radiotherapy and nephrectomy. The receptors here all came from a woman aged 45-65 years with renal cell carcinoma.

V usage is TRBV7-2 and J usage is TRBJ1-2; 7 bases line up with TRBD1. V trimming: 5 bases; J trimming: 4 bases; junction bases outside the gene matches: 13. Germline V CDR1 and CDR2: SGHTA, FQGNSA. The CDR3 sequence is 16 residues long. The DNA for the CDR3 is TGTGCCAGCAGCCGAGAAAATGTGAGGGGGCTCTATGGCTACACCTTC. It codes for CASSRENVRGLYGYTF.

This clone is a singleton in its sample. The chain has TRBV6-5 and TRBJ1-1; the D gene is possibly TRBD1 (5 bases). This CDR3 has 14 amino acids. V lost 2 bases, J lost 1 base, and 8 bases lay in between. Germline loops: CDR1 MNHEY, CDR2 SVGAGI. As DNA, the CDR3 is TGTGCCAGCAGTTACACAGGTTCGAACACTGAAGCTTTCTTT. Translated: CASSYTGSNTEAFF.

This chain uses TRBV7-2 with TRBJ2-7; D not certain. V was pared by 1 base and J by 0 bases, with 10 bases between. CDR1 is SGHTA, CDR2 FQGNSA, per germline. The length of the CDR3 is 15 residues. The CDR3: CASSLGRTSSYEQYF. The CDR3 DNA is TGTGCCAGCAGCTTAGGACGGACGAGCTCCTACGAGCAGTACTTC.

The genes are TRBV19 and TRBJ1-5; D unclear. Germline loops: CDR1 LNHDA, CDR2 SQIVND (reference sequence). Deletions cut 5 bases from V and 0 bases from J, with 26 bases between. There are 20 residues in the CDR3. Here the CDR3 reads CASSSPLRERFEDSNQPQHF. The CDR3, as DNA: TGTGCCAGTAGTTCCCCCCTGAGGGAGCGATTTGAAGATAGCAATCAGCCCCAGCATTTT.

The rearrangement uses TRBV5-6 and TRBJ2-7; 12 nucleotides align to TRBD1. Per germline, CDR1 SGHDT and CDR2 YYEEEE. This CDR3 comprises 18 residues. The ends lost 7 bases at V and 0 bases at J; junction bases unmatched: 14. CDR3 in amino acids: CASQWRGTGGLFSYEQYF. As DNA, the CDR3 is TGTGCCAGCCAATGGAGGGGGACAGGGGGCCTCTTCTCCTACGAGCAGTACTTC. Using reference TRBV5-6 and TRBJ2-7 for the parts outside the CDR3, the full variable domain is DAGVTQSPTHLIKTRGQQVTLRCSPKSGHDTVSWYQQALGQGPQFIFQYYEEEERQRGNFPDRFSGHQFPNYSSELNVNALLLGDSALYLCASQWRGTGGLFSYEQYFGPGTRLTVT.

This clone was observed a handful of times. The chain recombines TRBV10-3 with TRBJ1-2; D might be TRBD1 (6 bases). This CDR3 spans 13 amino acids. V was cut by 4 bases and J by 2 bases, with 8 bases left in between. Germline lookup yields CDR1 ENHRY and CDR2 SYGVKD. The CDR3: CAISGDRNYGYTF. The CDR3 DNA follows: TGTGCCATCAGTGGAGACAGGAACTATGGCTACACCTTC.

This clone showed up just a few times. CDR3 nucleotide sequence: TGTGCCAGCAGTTACTCGATGGACAACTTGGGAACTGAAGCTTTCTTT. As protein: CASSYSMDNLGTEAFF. The chain has TRBV6-6 and TRBJ1-1, with D possibly TRBD1 on 5 matching bases. In germline, CDR1 is MNHNY, CDR2 SVGAGI (reference sequence). This CDR3 region has 16 residues. V lost 0 bases to trimming and J lost 5 bases, with 16 bases between them.

With respect to this clone: At the DNA level, this CDR3 is encoded by other sequences in the same sample as well. This chain uses TRBV7-2 with TRBJ1-1, with 9 positions matching TRBD1. Germline V CDR1 and CDR2: SGHTA, FQGNSA. The V gene end was trimmed by 5 bases and the J gene end by 2 bases; junction bases not matched to a gene: 6. This CDR3 is built from 15 residues. CDR3 region: CASSLQGQGNTEAFF. CDR3 sequence (DNA): TGTGCCAGCAGCCTTCAGGGACAGGGAAACACTGAAGCTTTCTTT.

The chain combines TRBV28 with TRBJ1-1; 7 bases match TRBD1. V lost 2 bases to trimming and J lost 6 bases; unmatched junction nucleotides: 6. The CDR3 spans 14 residues. In germline, CDR1 is MDHEN, CDR2 SYDVKM. CDR3 in amino acids: CASSLVSDRPEAFF. The DNA of the CDR3 is TGTGCCAGCAGTTTAGTGTCGGACAGGCCTGAAGCTTTCTTT.

The genes are TRBV4-2 and TRBJ1-2; a weak D match, TRBD1 (6 bases). The germline V gene has CDR1 LGHNA and CDR2 YNFKEQ. Trimming took 1 base from V and 5 from J, leaving 14 bases between them. The CDR3 sequence is 15 residues long. Here the CDR3 reads CASSQGGQGLYGYTF. The CDR3 region has the DNA TGTGCCAGCAGCCAAGGGGGGCAGGGACTTTATGGCTACACCTTC.

The chain joins TRBV11-2 to TRBJ2-7; maybe TRBD2 (5 bases). Germline assignment: CDR1 SGHAT and CDR2 FQNNGV. Between the trimmed V and J ends, which lost 2 bases and 6 bases, there was a span of 14 bases. CDR3 length: 14 amino acids. CDR3 in amino acids: CASSLSLQRSEQYF. The CDR3 bases are TGTGCCAGCAGCTTAAGCCTCCAGCGGAGCGAGCAGTACTTC. The full variable domain, in which reference TRBV11-2 and TRBJ2-7 provide the parts outside the CDR3, is EAGVAQSPRYKIIEKRQSVAFWCNPISGHATLYWYQQILGQGPKLLIQFQNNGVVDDSQLPKDRFSAERLKGVDSTLKIQPAKLEDSAVYLCASSLSLQRSEQYFGPGTRLTVT.

The genes are TRBV7-6 and TRBJ2-3; TRBD1 agrees at 12 bases. Germline V lookup: CDR1 SGHVS, CDR2 FNYEAQ. V lost 5 bases to trimming and J lost 5 bases; unmatched junction nucleotides: 8. The CDR3 runs to 16 residues. This CDR3 reads CASSPTGTGGEDTQYF. The CDR3 nucleotides are TGTGCCAGCAGCCCGACCGGGACAGGGGGCGAAGATACGCAGTATTTT.

The J gene is TRBJ2-1, the V gene TRBV9, with D tentatively TRBD2 (5 bases). Germline values: CDR1 SGDLS, CDR2 YYNGEE. V was trimmed by 4 bases and J by 0 bases, leaving 14 bases between them. CDR3 length: 16 residues. CDR3 nucleotide sequence: TGTGCCAGCAGCCCAGAGCGGTTTAGCTCCTACAATGAGCAGTTCTTC. Its protein is CASSPERFSSYNEQFF.

The rearrangement links TRBV4-3 to TRBJ1-1; D not resolved. The germline gives CDR1 LGHNA, CDR2 YSLEER. The CDR3 is 14 residues long. Deletions cut 1 base from V and 1 base from J, with 7 bases between. The CDR3 here is CASSQVWGNTEAFF. The DNA of the CDR3 is TGCGCCAGCAGCCAAGTGTGGGGGAACACTGAAGCTTTCTTT.

V is TRBV11-2 and J is TRBJ2-3; 12 bases fit TRBD2. CDR1 and CDR2 (germline): SGHAT, FQNNGV. Germline trimming cut 5 bases from V and 3 bases from J; bases unmatched to any gene: 3. The CDR3 extends over 15 amino acids. CDR3 residues: CASSPGLAGTDTQYF. CDR3 bases: TGTGCCAGCAGCCCCGGACTAGCGGGGACAGATACGCAGTATTTT.